This T cell receptor (beta chain) was observed in a study of regulatory T cells in long-lasting Graves disease. The CDR3 is 13 residues long. Germline lookup yields CDR1 SGHTA and CDR2 FQGNSA. The V and J ends lost 6 bases and 9 bases respectively, with 17 bases between them. With respect to this clonotype: Its antigen is unknown. With a much larger clone just one base away, this may be a read error.

Construction of the TCR beta libraries employed iRepertoire HTBI primers in conjunction with Arm-PCR of CDR3 regions. TCRdb called the multiplex PCR reads again in MiXCR, with one record for every CDR3 protein. There are about 620,000 distinct CDR3 sequences in the sample; approximately 15% occur only once, and about 20% lies in the top ten. This sample's time point: newly diagnosed GD, antithyroid drugs for less than 3 months. The TCR library was made from RNA that had been extracted from PBMCs in TRIzol. The authors drew about 9 milliliters of peripheral blood into EDTA tubes. General study results and limits: TRBV28, TRBJ1-2 and TRBJ2-5 were favored in persistent disease.

This sample also appeared in a second study, on T cells in Graves' hyperthyroidism and ophthalmopathy.

This TCR came from a woman in her twenties or thirties with Graves disease. Sample: peripheral blood mononuclear cells (PBMCs), taken at new diagnosis, from a patient treated with antithyroid drugs. The chain is built from TRBV7-2 and TRBJ2-5; D perhaps matches TRBD2 (6 bases). CDR3 in amino acids: CASSGDLWEAQYF. CDR3 nucleotides: TGTGCCAGCAGTGGGGACCTGTGGGAGGCCCAGTACTTC.